The 11 T cell receptor beta chains listed next were all sequenced from one sample in a study of T cell repertoires in cytomegalovirus infection. TCRdb re-analysed the reads in MiXCR, keeping a single row per CDR3 protein. Here the sample spans 150,000 to 200,000 distinct CDR3 sequences, roughly 27% being singletons. Sequenced: PBMCs. Receptors were obtained from a human donor in good health (CMV status not recorded). Some clones in this sample may be carry-over from other donors' samples.

This clonotype was recorded once. The rearrangement uses TRBV12-3 or TRBV12-4 and TRBJ2-7, with D maybe TRBD1 (6 bases). This CDR3 is built from 15 residues. V lost 3 bases, J lost 4 bases, and 16 bases lay in between. The CDR3 DNA reads TGTGCCAGCAGTTTCGAACAGGGCAATATTTACGAGCAGTACTTC. This codes for CASSFEQGNIYEQYF.

The rearrangement links TRBV4-1 to TRBJ2-1; either TRBD1 or TRBD2 may fit D (6 bases each). The CDR3 is 16 amino acids. With 5 bases removed from V and 4 bases from J, the gap between germline ends came to 18 bases. Germline V lookup: CDR1 MGHRA, CDR2 YSYEKL. This CDR3 reads CASSANPGAGYNEQFF. The CDR3, as DNA: TGCGCCAGCAGCGCTAACCCGGGGGCGGGGTACAATGAGCAGTTCTTC.

The chain joins TRBV7-2 to TRBJ2-7, with 10 bases identical to TRBD2. The germline gives CDR1 SGHTA, CDR2 FQGNSA. This CDR3 has 14 amino acids. The V gene end was trimmed by 5 bases and the J gene end by 5 bases; junction bases not matched to a gene: 6. CDR3 in amino acids: CASSLIGLADEQYF. The CDR3 bases are TGTGCCAGCAGCCTCATCGGACTAGCGGACGAGCAGTACTTC.

This clonotype was detected only a few times. The rearrangement joins TRBV2 to TRBJ1-5; D is unresolved. V shed 5 bases and J shed 6 bases, with 8 bases lying between them. Looked up from germline, CDR1 is SNHLY and CDR2 is FYNNEI. This CDR3 contains 12 residues. Here the CDR3 DNA reads TGTGCCAGCAGTCCCCAGATTCAGCCCCAGCATTTT. It yields the protein CASSPQIQPQHF.

In this sample, this clonotype turned up once. This chain joins TRBV29-1 and TRBJ1-2; TRBD1 agrees at 11 bases. Germline CDR1 reads SQVTM; CDR2 reads ANQGSEA. The CDR3 spans 13 residues. Unmatched junction bases numbered 6, after V lost 4 bases and J lost 8 bases. The CDR3 coding sequence is TGCAGCGTTGCAAGGACAGGGGGCTGGGGCTACACCTTC. Residues: CSVARTGGWGYTF.

The chain employs TRBV7-9 and TRBJ1-6; unclear D gene. The V gene's germline CDR1 is SEHNR and CDR2 FQNEAQ (reference sequence). CDR3 length: 14 amino acids. Trimming pared 1 base from V and 7 bases from J, leaving 8 bases between. This CDR3 reads CASSLELTNSPLHF. The CDR3 nucleotides are TGTGCCAGCAGCTTAGAACTAACCAATTCACCCCTCCACTTT.

CDR3 region: CAWKTALNSPLHF. For the CDR3, the DNA is TGTGCCTGGAAGACAGCGCTTAATTCACCCCTCCACTTT. The chain employs TRBV30 and TRBJ1-6, with a weak D call TRBD1 (5 bases). This CDR3 has 13 amino acids. Germline CDR1 GTSNPN, CDR2 SVGIG (reference sequence). Deletions cut 4 bases from V and 6 bases from J, with 10 bases between.

This chain joins TRBV10-3 and TRBJ2-7; 10 bases are shared with TRBD1. The germline V gene has CDR1 ENHRY and CDR2 SYGVKD. CDR3 size: 12 residues. The junction had 5 bases not matched to a gene; V was cut back by 8 bases and J by 7 bases. The CDR3 loop reads CAIGQGGLEQYF. CDR3 in DNA: TGTGCCATCGGACAGGGGGGCCTGGAGCAGTACTTC.

V gene TRBV7-9 combines with J gene TRBJ2-1, with D tentatively TRBD1 (5 bases). Germline V gene lookup returns CDR1 SEHNR and CDR2 FQNEAQ (reference sequence). The CDR3 runs 15 residues. Between the trimmed V and J ends, which lost 3 bases and 5 bases, there was a span of 14 bases. The CDR3 region has the DNA TGTGCCAGCAGCTTGTCCGAGACAGCAAACAATGAGCAGTTCTTC. Translated: CASSLSETANNEQFF.

The rearrangement uses TRBV29-1 and TRBJ2-3; a weak D match, TRBD1 (6 bases). This CDR3 contains 16 residues. V lost 0 bases, J lost 2 bases, and 15 bases lay in between. Per the germline V gene, CDR1 is SQVTM and CDR2 is ANQGSEA. Written as DNA, the CDR3 is TGCAGCGTTGAAGACCGAGGCAGGGGAGTCACAGATACGCAGTATTTT. Protein product: CSVEDRGRGVTDTQYF.

This clonotype was counted between two and nine times. This chain connects TRBV4-1 to TRBJ1-5, with a tentative D call TRBD1 (6 bases). CDR1 and CDR2 (germline): MGHRA, YSYEKL. Between the trimmed V and J ends, which lost 2 bases and 7 bases, there was a span of 15 bases. CDR3 size: 15 residues. CDR3 amino acids: CASSQTPTGYQPQHF. CDR3 in DNA: TGCGCCAGCAGCCAAACCCCAACAGGGTACCAGCCCCAGCATTTT.